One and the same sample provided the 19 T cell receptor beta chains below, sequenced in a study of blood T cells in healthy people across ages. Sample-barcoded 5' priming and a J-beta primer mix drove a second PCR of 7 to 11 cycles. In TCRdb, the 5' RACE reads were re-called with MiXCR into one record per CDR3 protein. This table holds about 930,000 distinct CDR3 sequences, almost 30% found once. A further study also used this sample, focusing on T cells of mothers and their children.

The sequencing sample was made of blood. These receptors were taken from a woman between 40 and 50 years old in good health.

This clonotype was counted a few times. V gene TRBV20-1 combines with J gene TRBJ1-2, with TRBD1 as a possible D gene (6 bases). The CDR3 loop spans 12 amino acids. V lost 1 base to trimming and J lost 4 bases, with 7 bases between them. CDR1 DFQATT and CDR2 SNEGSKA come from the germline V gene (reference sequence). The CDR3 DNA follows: TGCAGTGCTAGAGGGACAGCCTATGGCTACACCTTC. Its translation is CSARGTAYGYTF.

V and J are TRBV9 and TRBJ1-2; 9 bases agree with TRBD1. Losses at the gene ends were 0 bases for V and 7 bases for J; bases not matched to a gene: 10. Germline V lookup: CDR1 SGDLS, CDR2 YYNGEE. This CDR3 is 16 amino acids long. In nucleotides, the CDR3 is TGTGCCAGCAGCGTAGTGGGACAGGGAGTTTACTCTGGCTACACCTTC. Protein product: CASSVVGQGVYSGYTF.

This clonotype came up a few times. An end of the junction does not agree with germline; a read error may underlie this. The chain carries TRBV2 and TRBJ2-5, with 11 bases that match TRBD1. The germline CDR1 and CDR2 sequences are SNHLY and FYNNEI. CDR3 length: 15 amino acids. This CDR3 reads CTSSERTGGGETQYF. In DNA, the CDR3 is TGTACCAGCAGTGAAAGGACAGGGGGCGGGGAGACCCAGTACTTC.

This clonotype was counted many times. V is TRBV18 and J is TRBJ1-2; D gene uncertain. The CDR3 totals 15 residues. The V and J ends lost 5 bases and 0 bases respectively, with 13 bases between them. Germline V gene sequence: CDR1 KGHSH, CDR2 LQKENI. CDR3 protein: CASSGGTRANYGYTF. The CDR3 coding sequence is TGTGCCAGCTCAGGCGGCACTCGCGCTAACTATGGCTACACCTTC.

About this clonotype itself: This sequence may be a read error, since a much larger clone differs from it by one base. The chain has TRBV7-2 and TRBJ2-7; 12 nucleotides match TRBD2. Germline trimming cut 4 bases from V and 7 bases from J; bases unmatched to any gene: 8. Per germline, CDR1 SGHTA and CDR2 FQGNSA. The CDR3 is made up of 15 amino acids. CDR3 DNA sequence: TGTGCCAGCAGCTCCAGACTAGCGGGGGATCATGAGCAGTACTTC. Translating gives CASSSRLAGDHEQYF.

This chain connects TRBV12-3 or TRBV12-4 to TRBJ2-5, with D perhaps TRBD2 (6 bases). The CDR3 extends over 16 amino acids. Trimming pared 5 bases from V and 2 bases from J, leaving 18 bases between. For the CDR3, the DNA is TGTGCCAGCAGTCAATCCGGGACTGGAAGGCAAGAGACCCAGTACTTC. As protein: CASSQSGTGRQETQYF.

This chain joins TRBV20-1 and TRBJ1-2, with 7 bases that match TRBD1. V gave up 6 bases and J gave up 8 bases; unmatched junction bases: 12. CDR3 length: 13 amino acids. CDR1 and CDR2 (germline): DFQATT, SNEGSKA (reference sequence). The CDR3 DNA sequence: TGCAGTGCGAACAGGGACAGTGCGAAGGGCTACACCTTC. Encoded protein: CSANRDSAKGYTF.

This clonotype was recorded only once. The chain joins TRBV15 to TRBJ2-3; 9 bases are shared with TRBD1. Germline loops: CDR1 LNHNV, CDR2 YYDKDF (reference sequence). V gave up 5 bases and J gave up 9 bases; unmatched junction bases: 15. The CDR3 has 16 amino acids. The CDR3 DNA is TGTGCCACCAGCCGAGCGAGGACAGGGGTTGTAGAGACGCAGTATTTT. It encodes CATSRARTGVVETQYF. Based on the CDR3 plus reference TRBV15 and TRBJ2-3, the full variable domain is DAMVIQNPRYQVTQFGKPVTLSCSQTLNHNVMYWYQQKSSQAPKLLFHYYDKDFNNEADTPDNFQSRRPNTSFCFLDIRSPGLGDTAMYLCATSRARTGVVETQYFGPGTRLTVL.

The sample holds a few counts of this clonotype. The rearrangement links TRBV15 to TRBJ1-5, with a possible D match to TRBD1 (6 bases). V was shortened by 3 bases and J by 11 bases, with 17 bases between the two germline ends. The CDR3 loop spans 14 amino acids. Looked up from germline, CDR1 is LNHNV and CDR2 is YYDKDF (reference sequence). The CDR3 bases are TGTGCCACCAGCAGGGACAGAGCGGCGGCGTCCCAGCATTTT. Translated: CATSRDRAAASQHF.

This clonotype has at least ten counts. This CDR3 reads CASSQDATSGGFYEQYF. In DNA form, the CDR3 reads TGTGCCAGCAGCCAAGATGCGACTAGCGGGGGGTTTTACGAGCAGTACTTC. This sequence joins TRBV4-2 and TRBJ2-7; TRBD2 agrees at 13 bases. CDR1 is LGHNA, CDR2 YNFKEQ, per germline. V lost 0 bases, J lost 4 bases, and 6 bases stayed unmatched. The CDR3 sequence is 17 residues long.

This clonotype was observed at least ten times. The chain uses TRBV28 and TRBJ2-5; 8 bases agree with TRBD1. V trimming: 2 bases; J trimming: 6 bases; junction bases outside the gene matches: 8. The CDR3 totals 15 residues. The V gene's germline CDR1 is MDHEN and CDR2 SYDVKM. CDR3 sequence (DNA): TGTGCCAGCAGTTTAGGGGGACAGGCTAGGAAGACCCAGTACTTC. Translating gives CASSLGGQARKTQYF. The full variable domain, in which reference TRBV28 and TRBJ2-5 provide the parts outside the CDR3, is DVKVTQSSRYLVKRTGEKVFLECVQDMDHENMFWYRQDPGLGLRLIYFSYDVKMKEKGDIPEGYSVSREKKERFSLILESASTNQTSMYLCASSLGGQARKTQYFGPGTRLLVL.

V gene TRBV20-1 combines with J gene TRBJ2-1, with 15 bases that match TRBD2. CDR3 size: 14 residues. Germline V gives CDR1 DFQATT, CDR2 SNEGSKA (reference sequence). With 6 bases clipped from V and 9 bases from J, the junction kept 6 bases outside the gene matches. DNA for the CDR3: TGCAGTGCAACCGGACTAGCGGGAGGGATTGAGCAGTTCTTC. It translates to CSATGLAGGIEQFF.

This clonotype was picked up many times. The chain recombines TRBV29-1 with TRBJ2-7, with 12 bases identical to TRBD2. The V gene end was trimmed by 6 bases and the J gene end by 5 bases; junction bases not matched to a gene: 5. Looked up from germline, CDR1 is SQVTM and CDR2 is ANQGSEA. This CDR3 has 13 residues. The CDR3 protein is CSVERTSGDEQYF. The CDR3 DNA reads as TGCAGCGTGGAGAGGACTAGCGGGGACGAGCAGTACTTC.

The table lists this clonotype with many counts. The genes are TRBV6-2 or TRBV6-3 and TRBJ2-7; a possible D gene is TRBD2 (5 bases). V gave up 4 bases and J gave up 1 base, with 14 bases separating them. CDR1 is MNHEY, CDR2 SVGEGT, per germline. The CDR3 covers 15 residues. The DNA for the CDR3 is TGTGCCAGCAGTTTCAGACTACTCTCATCCTACGAGCAGTACTTC. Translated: CASSFRLLSSYEQYF.

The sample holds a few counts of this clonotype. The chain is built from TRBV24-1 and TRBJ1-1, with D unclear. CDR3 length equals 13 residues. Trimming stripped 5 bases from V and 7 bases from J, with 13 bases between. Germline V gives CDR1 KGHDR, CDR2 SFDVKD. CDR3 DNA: TGTGCCACCAGTGCGGCCTACGGGAATGAAGCTTTCTTT. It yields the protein CATSAAYGNEAFF.

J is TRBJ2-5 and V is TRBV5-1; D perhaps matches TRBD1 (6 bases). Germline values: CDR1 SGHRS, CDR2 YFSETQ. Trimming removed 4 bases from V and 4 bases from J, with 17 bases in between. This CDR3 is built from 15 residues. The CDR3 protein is CASSRGHAKGETQYF. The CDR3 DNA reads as TGCGCCAGCAGCCGGGGACACGCAAAGGGAGAGACCCAGTACTTC. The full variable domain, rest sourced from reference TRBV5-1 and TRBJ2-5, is KAGVTQTPRYLIKTRGQQVTLSCSPISGHRSVSWYQQTPGQGLQFLFEYFSETQRNKGNFPGRFSGRQFSNSRSEMNVSTLELGDSALYLCASSRGHAKGETQYFGPGTRLLVL.

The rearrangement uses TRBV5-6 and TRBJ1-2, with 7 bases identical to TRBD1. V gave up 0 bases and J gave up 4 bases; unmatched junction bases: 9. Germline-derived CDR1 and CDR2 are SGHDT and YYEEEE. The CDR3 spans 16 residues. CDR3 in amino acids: CASSLERTGALYGYTF. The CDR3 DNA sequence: TGTGCCAGCAGCTTGGAGAGGACAGGCGCACTCTATGGCTACACCTTC.

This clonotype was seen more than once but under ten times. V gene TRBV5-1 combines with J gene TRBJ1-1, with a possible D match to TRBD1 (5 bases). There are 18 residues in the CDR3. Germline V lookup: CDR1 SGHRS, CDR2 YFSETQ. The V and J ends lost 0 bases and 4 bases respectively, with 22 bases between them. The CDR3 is CASSLGFRGGSVGTEAFF. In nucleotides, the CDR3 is TGCGCCAGCAGCTTGGGGTTTCGGGGGGGGTCAGTCGGCACTGAAGCTTTCTTT.

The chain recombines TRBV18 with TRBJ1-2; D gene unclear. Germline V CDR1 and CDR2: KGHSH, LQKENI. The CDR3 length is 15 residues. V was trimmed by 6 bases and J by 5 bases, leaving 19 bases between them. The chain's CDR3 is CASSLSDGRPYGYTF. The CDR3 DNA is TGTGCCAGCTCCCTATCGGACGGACGGCCTTATGGCTACACCTTC.